This TCR beta chain was sequenced during a study of T-cell memory formation after mild COVID-19. Study observations and caveats: Second-wave clones reaching peak frequency on day 37 lacked confirmed SARS-CoV-2 specificity. Pre-infection memory harbored some responding clones, suggesting cross-reactive memory joined. Of the contracting clones, CD4+ ones lay mainly in CM and EM, and CD8+ ones in EMRA.

cDNA libraries for TCR alpha and TCR beta, carrying sample barcodes and UMIs, came from 5'RACE with constant-segment primers. TCRdb reanalysed the 5' RACE reads using MiXCR and keeps one entry per CDR3 protein. The repertoire includes 300,000 to 350,000 distinct CDR3 sequences, just under 20% of them detected once, and roughly 21% sits in the top ten. About this clonotype itself: The antigen is undetermined.

The germline V gene encodes CDR1 SGHAT and CDR2 FQDESV (reference sequence). This CDR3 spans 19 amino acids. V lost 5 bases to trimming and J lost 0 bases; unmatched junction nucleotides: 10. The chain employs TRBV11-1 and TRBJ2-3; 14 bases line up with TRBD2. Sequenced: PBMCs or a T cell subset sorted from them (not recorded which). The receptor's source is a man between 18 and 35 years old who had mild COVID-19 (a few samples of this study predate the infection). Cell type and time point are not known. As DNA, the CDR3 is TGTGCCAGCAGCCCGCACGGACTAGCGGGGGGACCTAGCACAGATACGCAGTATTTT. This translates into CASSPHGLAGGPSTDTQYF.